In this sample, the clone carrying this TCR beta chain turned up many times. Its antigen is still unknown. This record belongs to a study of naive and memory T cell subsets. Two oligonucleotides, mixed equimolar, formed the beta constant-region primer covering TRBC1 and TRBC2. Four rounds of PCR amplified the ligated cDNA using nested alpha and beta constant-region primers plus SP2. Via MiXCR, TCRdb re-called the UMI-ligation and nested PCR reads, giving one row per CDR3 protein. There are under 150,000 distinct CDR3 sequences in the sample; approximately 18% occur only once, and 0.6% to 0.7% lies in the top ten. Study-wide findings and caveats: Naive repertoires, especially CD8, held a few larger clonotypes, possibly memory cells re-expressing CD45RA.

The CDR3 is 13 amino acids. CDR1 and CDR2 (germline): MDHEN, SYDVKM. J lost 5 bases, V lost 6 bases, and 5 bases had no gene match. The sample consisted of naive CD8+ T cells from blood. The chain joins TRBV28 to TRBJ2-7, with 9 bases lining up with TRBD1. This TCR was recovered from a human donor in good health. In DNA, the CDR3 is TGTGCCAGCAGGCTGACAGGGGGGAACGAGCAGTACTTC. Translated, it gives CASRLTGGNEQYF. Combining the CDR3 with reference TRBV28 and TRBJ2-7 gives the whole variable domain DVKVTQSSRYLVKRTGEKVFLECVQDMDHENMFWYRQDPGLGLRLIYFSYDVKMKEKGDIPEGYSVSREKKERFSLILESASTNQTSMYLCASRLTGGNEQYFGPGTRLTVT.